This TCR beta chain was sequenced in a study of response to subunit inactivated influenza vaccine. The CDR3 consists of 14 residues. Germline V CDR1 and CDR2: MNHEY, SVGEGT. V was trimmed by 6 bases and J by 2 bases, leaving 11 bases between them. TCRdb recomputed calls from the RT-PCR reads with MiXCR, one row per CDR3 protein. The table has about 500,000 distinct CDR3 sequences, 16% seen once; the top ten hold less than 4%. This TCR was sampled from a man aged 50-75 years who received an inactivated influenza vaccine. Sample: CD4+ T cells sorted from PBMCs, taken less than 30 months after vaccination. The chain links TRBV6-2 or TRBV6-3 to TRBJ2-1; D is ambiguous. CDR3: CASRSGRAYNEQFF. The CDR3 DNA reads as TGTGCCAGCAGGTCGGGCCGCGCCTACAATGAGCAGTTCTTC.